These 27 T cell receptor beta chains originate from one sample sequenced in a study of T-cell reconstitution after alpha-beta-depleted transplantation in children. The TCRbeta library was prepared with unique molecular identifiers. Each CDR3 protein gets one entry after TCRdb re-called the PCR reads with MiXCR. The sample yields 530,000 or so distinct CDR3 sequences, 25% to 30% seen once. This material consisted of PBMCs, taken before TCRalphabeta/CD19-depleted stem cell transplant. The receptors here all came from a boy in the first two years of life with Wiskott-Aldrich syndrome, due to receive a stem cell transplant.

A few counts support this clonotype. The chain is built from TRBV28 and TRBJ2-5, with D tentatively TRBD1 or TRBD2 (6 bases each). Trimming shortened V by 5 bases and J by 1 base, and 17 bases separated the two germline ends. The CDR3 loop spans 16 amino acids. Per germline, CDR1 MDHEN and CDR2 SYDVKM. CDR3 sequence: CASSTRGAALQETQYF. In DNA form, the CDR3 reads TGTGCCAGCAGTACAAGGGGGGCGGCCCTCCAAGAGACCCAGTACTTC.

The chain links TRBV7-9 to TRBJ1-3; D is possibly TRBD1 (5 bases). Deletions cut 2 bases from V and 3 bases from J, with 14 bases between. The CDR3 loop spans 16 amino acids. Germline lookup yields CDR1 SEHNR and CDR2 FQNEAQ (reference sequence). DNA of the CDR3: TGTGCCAGCAGCTTATGGCCACAGGAGGGTGGAAACACCATATATTTT. Protein product: CASSLWPQEGGNTIYF.

This clonotype was observed a handful of times. The J gene is TRBJ2-7, the V gene TRBV15; the D gene is possibly TRBD2 (6 bases). CDR3 length equals 15 residues. From germline, CDR1 is LNHNV and CDR2 YYDKDF (reference sequence). V lost 0 bases to trimming and J lost 4 bases, with 13 bases between them. CDR3 sequence reads: CATSREASARYEQYF. As DNA, the CDR3 is TGTGCCACCAGCAGAGAGGCTAGCGCCCGGTACGAGCAGTACTTC.

This sequence joins TRBV20-1 and TRBJ2-5, with D perhaps assigned TRBD1 or TRBD2 (6 bases each). The V gene's germline CDR1 is DFQATT and CDR2 SNEGSKA (reference sequence). Trimming removed 0 bases from V and 5 bases from J, with 16 bases in between. This CDR3 is 15 amino acids long. In nucleotides, the CDR3 is TGCAGTGCTAGAGACGTAATAGGGGGGAAGGAGACCCAGTACTTC. Amino acids: CSARDVIGGKETQYF.

The rearrangement joins TRBV4-2 to TRBJ1-5; possible D gene TRBD1, 6 bases. The CDR3 has 17 residues. The germline V gene has CDR1 LGHNA and CDR2 YNFKEQ. Trimming took 0 bases from V and 2 from J, leaving 14 bases between them. The CDR3 is CASSQELQGLGNQPQHF. The CDR3 bases are TGTGCCAGCAGCCAAGAGCTCCAGGGGCTGGGCAATCAGCCCCAGCATTTT.

This clonotype was observed a handful of times. The chain uses TRBV5-8 and TRBJ2-1; 10 bases align to TRBD2. From germline, CDR1 is SGHTS and CDR2 YDEGEE. The length of the CDR3 is 16 residues. Trimming removed 6 bases from V and 10 bases from J; junction bases left unmatched: 16. The CDR3 DNA follows: TGTGCCAGCACTCAATCCGGGACTAGCGTGCGAGGGGAGCAGTTCTTC. Protein: CASTQSGTSVRGEQFF. The variable domain in full, with the rest retrieved from reference TRBV5-8 and TRBJ2-1, is EAGVTQSPTHLIKTRGQQATLRCSPISGHTSVYWYQQALGLGLQFLLWYDEGEERNRGNFPPRFSGRQFPNYSSELNVNALELEDSALYLCASTQSGTSVRGEQFFGPGTRLTVL.

This sequence joins TRBV20-1 and TRBJ2-3; weak D call: TRBD2 (6 bases). The V end lost 5 bases, the J end lost 3 bases, and 12 bases lay between the germline ends. There are 13 residues in the CDR3. From germline, CDR1 is DFQATT and CDR2 SNEGSKA (reference sequence). DNA of the CDR3: TGCAGTGCTTACCGGGACTCGACAGATACGCAGTATTTT. It codes for CSAYRDSTDTQYF.

This clonotype occurred a few times. The chain couples TRBV5-1 to TRBJ2-7; 7 bases match TRBD1. Germline assignment: CDR1 SGHRS and CDR2 YFSETQ. The J segment lost 4 bases and the V segment lost 4 bases, leaving 11 bases of the junction unmatched. The CDR3 is made up of 15 amino acids. The CDR3 here is CASSATGELGYEQYF. Written as DNA, the CDR3 is TGCGCCAGCAGCGCCACAGGGGAGTTAGGATACGAGCAGTACTTC. The full variable domain, with the rest looked up from reference TRBV5-1 and TRBJ2-7, is KAGVTQTPRYLIKTRGQQVTLSCSPISGHRSVSWYQQTPGQGLQFLFEYFSETQRNKGNFPGRFSGRQFSNSRSEMNVSTLELGDSALYLCASSATGELGYEQYFGPGTRLTVT.

This clonotype has only a few counts. This chain links TRBV5-1 with TRBJ2-1; D ambiguous. Germline V CDR1 and CDR2: SGHRS, YFSETQ. This CDR3 is 13 amino acids long. V lost 4 bases, J lost 6 bases, and 11 bases lay in between. Here the CDR3 reads CASSQIPRNEQFF. CDR3 nucleotides: TGCGCCAGCAGCCAGATCCCGCGCAATGAGCAGTTCTTC. Full variable domain (outside the CDR3, taken from reference TRBV5-1 and TRBJ2-1): KAGVTQTPRYLIKTRGQQVTLSCSPISGHRSVSWYQQTPGQGLQFLFEYFSETQRNKGNFPGRFSGRQFSNSRSEMNVSTLELGDSALYLCASSQIPRNEQFFGPGTRLTVL.

In nucleotides, the CDR3 is TGCGCCAGCAGCCAGCCGGGTGAAGAGCAGTACTTC. Amino acid sequence: CASSQPGEEQYF. The chain carries TRBV5-1 and TRBJ2-7; the D is unclear. Germline V gene data show CDR1 as SGHRS and CDR2 as YFSETQ. The CDR3 extends over 12 amino acids. The V end lost 4 bases, the J end lost 7 bases, and 12 bases lay between the germline ends.

A few counts support this clonotype. The chain has TRBV2 and TRBJ1-4, with D possibly being TRBD1 (6 bases). Trimming shortened V by 5 bases and J by 10 bases, and 17 bases separated the two germline ends. Germline V lookup: CDR1 SNHLY, CDR2 FYNNEI. The CDR3 totals 14 residues. This chain's CDR3 is CASSRDTGRGKLFF. As DNA, the CDR3 is TGTGCCAGCAGTCGGGACACAGGGCGTGGAAAACTGTTTTTT.

This clonotype was observed a handful of times. The CDR3 reads CASSLGIGWGSETQYF. The CDR3 DNA reads TGTGCCAGCAGCTTAGGTATTGGGTGGGGGTCGGAGACCCAGTACTTC. The chain joins TRBV7-7 to TRBJ2-5; either TRBD1 or TRBD2 may supply D (5 bases each). The CDR3 has 16 amino acids. Per germline, CDR1 SSHAT and CDR2 FNYEAQ (reference sequence). The V end was cut by 1 base, the J end by 5 bases, with 17 bases between.

This chain joins TRBV29-1 and TRBJ2-3; 7 positions agree with TRBD2. The ends lost 4 bases at V and 0 bases at J; junction bases unmatched: 10. Looked up from germline, CDR1 is SQVTM and CDR2 is ANQGSEA. CDR3 length equals 16 residues. The CDR3 here is CSVGGTSVTSTDTQYF. In nucleotides, the CDR3 is TGCAGCGTTGGGGGAACTAGCGTAACTAGCACAGATACGCAGTATTTT.

In its sample, this clonotype was seen a few times. DNA for the CDR3: TGTGCCAGCAGTTCGGACGGGAGAGCCTATGGGGAGCAGTTCTTC. Translated: CASSSDGRAYGEQFF. The chain carries TRBV27 and TRBJ2-1; D possibly corresponds to TRBD2 (6 bases). The germline V gene encodes CDR1 MNHEY and CDR2 SMNVEV (reference sequence). This CDR3 comprises 15 residues. The ends were cut back, 4 bases at V and 10 bases at J, with 20 bases in the middle.

This clonotype was seen ten or more times. This chain joins TRBV28 and TRBJ2-1; D gene uncertain. The CDR3 totals 14 residues. The V end was cut by 6 bases, the J end by 5 bases, with 14 bases between. Per germline, CDR1 MDHEN and CDR2 SYDVKM. In DNA form, the CDR3 reads TGTGCCAGCAGCCGGACGGCTTTCCACAATGAGCAGTTCTTC. This encodes CASSRTAFHNEQFF.

This clonotype was seen a handful of times. The chain links TRBV4-1 to TRBJ1-2, with TRBD1 as a possible D gene (5 bases). Germline V lookup: CDR1 MGHRA, CDR2 YSYEKL. The CDR3 sequence is 15 residues long. Between the trimmed V and J ends, which lost 2 bases and 4 bases, there was a span of 14 bases. Written as DNA, the CDR3 is TGCGCCAGCAGCCAATACTTTGGGAGGGGCTATGGCTACACCTTC. Protein: CASSQYFGRGYGYTF.

The rearrangement joins TRBV5-1 to TRBJ2-1; D unresolved. Looked up from germline, CDR1 is SGHRS and CDR2 is YFSETQ. This CDR3 has 13 amino acids. Trimming removed 2 bases at V and 8 bases at J, with 11 bases between. CDR3: CASSFPPTHEQFF. The CDR3 DNA follows: TGCGCCAGCAGCTTTCCCCCCACACATGAGCAGTTCTTC.

V usage is TRBV11-1 and J usage is TRBJ2-1; D might be TRBD2 (6 bases). The V end lost 5 bases, the J end lost 4 bases, and 24 bases lay between the germline ends. The CDR3 loop spans 18 amino acids. Germline V lookup: CDR1 SGHAT, CDR2 FQDESV (reference sequence). The chain's CDR3 is CASSKARAGLGSYNEQFF. For the CDR3, the DNA is TGTGCCAGCAGCAAAGCGCGGGCGGGGTTGGGGTCTTACAATGAGCAGTTCTTC.

The sample holds a few counts of this clonotype. For the CDR3, the DNA is TGCAGTGCTAGACCGAGATTAGCCAAAAACATTCAGTACTTC. Translation: CSARPRLAKNIQYF. V and J are TRBV20-1 and TRBJ2-4; D is unclear. Looked up from germline, CDR1 is DFQATT and CDR2 is SNEGSKA (reference sequence). V lost 2 bases to trimming and J lost 0 bases, with 8 bases between them. The CDR3 is 14 residues long.

The genes are TRBV18 and TRBJ1-3; 9 bases match TRBD1. This CDR3 has 16 amino acids. V lost 6 bases to trimming and J lost 4 bases; unmatched junction nucleotides: 10. Germline V gives CDR1 KGHSH, CDR2 LQKENI. The CDR3 sequence: CASSRGQGGSGNTIYF. CDR3 DNA: TGTGCCAGCTCGCGGGGACAGGGAGGCTCCGGAAACACCATATATTTT.

The genes are TRBV20-1 and TRBJ1-1, with D uncertain. Germline CDR1 DFQATT, CDR2 SNEGSKA (reference sequence). CDR3 length: 11 amino acids. V gave up 7 bases and J gave up 3 bases, with 9 bases separating them. The CDR3 DNA is TGCAGTGTCTGGGCCGACACTGAAGCTTTCTTT. This encodes CSVWADTEAFF.

This sequence joins TRBV5-1 and TRBJ1-5; 7 nucleotides match TRBD1. V was pared by 4 bases and J by 5 bases, with 6 bases of the junction left unmatched. CDR1 and CDR2 (germline): SGHRS, YFSETQ. The CDR3 consists of 14 residues. The CDR3 nucleotides are TGCGCCAGCAGCGCGACAGGGAGGGATCAGCCCCAGCATTTT. It specifies CASSATGRDQPQHF.

This clonotype has just a few counts. The J gene is TRBJ1-4, the V gene TRBV12-3 or TRBV12-4, with D unresolved. The CDR3 totals 13 residues. V lost 1 base, J lost 5 bases, and 5 bases lay in between. The CDR3 nucleotides are TGTGCCAGCAGTTTAGACTGGAATGAAAAACTGTTTTTT. Translated, it gives CASSLDWNEKLFF.

This clonotype was seen a few times. The chain links TRBV20-1 to TRBJ2-7; 8 bases match TRBD1. Germline CDR1 reads DFQATT; CDR2 reads SNEGSKA (reference sequence). Trimming at V came to 5 bases and at J to 7 bases, leaving 7 bases not matched to a gene. The CDR3 sequence is 12 residues long. This chain's CDR3 is CSASRGPWEQYF. The CDR3 DNA is TGCAGTGCTTCCAGGGGGCCCTGGGAGCAGTACTTC.

The V and J genes are TRBV12-3 or TRBV12-4 and TRBJ1-1; TRBD1 matches 7 bases. The CDR3 is made up of 13 amino acids. J lost 12 bases, V lost 5 bases, and 12 bases had no gene match. CDR3 DNA sequence: TGTGCCAGCAGTCGCCGACCGGACAGGAGGCCTTTCTTT. Its translation: CASSRRPDRRPFF.

The chain joins TRBV4-1 to TRBJ2-4; a possible D gene is TRBD2 (5 bases). This CDR3 has 13 amino acids. Trimming took 5 bases from V and 4 from J, leaving 9 bases between them. Germline-derived CDR1 and CDR2 are MGHRA and YSYEKL. CDR3 sequence: CASSTREKNIQYF. For the CDR3, the DNA is TGCGCCAGCAGCACAAGGGAGAAAAACATTCAGTACTTC.

This clonotype was picked up a small number of times. Here the CDR3 DNA reads TGCGCCAGCAGCCCGGGACTAGCAAGAGGGGGACAAGATACGCAGTATTTT. Amino acids: CASSPGLARGGQDTQYF. The chain joins TRBV5-1 to TRBJ2-3; 9 bases match TRBD2. The CDR3 is 17 residues long. V was clipped by 4 bases and J by 5 bases; unmatched bases: 14. Germline values: CDR1 SGHRS, CDR2 YFSETQ.